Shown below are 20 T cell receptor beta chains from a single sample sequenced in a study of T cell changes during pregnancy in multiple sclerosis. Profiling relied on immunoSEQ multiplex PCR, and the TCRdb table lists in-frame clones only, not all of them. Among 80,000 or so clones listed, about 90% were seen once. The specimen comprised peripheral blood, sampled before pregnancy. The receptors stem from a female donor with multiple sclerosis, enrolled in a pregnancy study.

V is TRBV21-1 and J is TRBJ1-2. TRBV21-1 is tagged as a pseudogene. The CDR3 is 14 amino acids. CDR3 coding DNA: TGTGCCAGCAGCAACCAGCGGTCGGTATATGGCTACACCTTC. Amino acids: CASSNQRSVYGYTF.

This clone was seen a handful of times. The CDR3 here is CAWGTGANSPLHF. DNA of the CDR3: TGTGCCTGGGGGACAGGGGCGAATTCACCCCTCCACTTT. This sequence joins TRBV30 and TRBJ1-6, with 10 nucleotides matching TRBD1. CDR1 and CDR2 (germline): GTSNPN, SVGIG (reference sequence). This CDR3 contains 13 residues. V dropped 5 bases and J dropped 7; count of bases not matched to a gene: 2. The full variable domain, in which reference TRBV30 and TRBJ1-6 provide the parts outside the CDR3, is SQTIHQWPATLVQPVGSPLSLECTVEGTSNPNLYWYRQAAGRGLQLLFYSVGIGQISSEVPQNLSASRPQDRQFILSSKKLLLSDSGFYLCAWGTGANSPLHFGNGTRLTVT.

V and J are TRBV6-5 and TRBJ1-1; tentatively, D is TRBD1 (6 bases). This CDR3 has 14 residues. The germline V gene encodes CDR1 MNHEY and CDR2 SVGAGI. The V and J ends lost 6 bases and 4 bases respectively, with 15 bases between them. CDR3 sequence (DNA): TGTGCCAGCAGAACCTTGGGGGGGGCCACTGAAGCTTTCTTT. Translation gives CASRTLGGATEAFF.

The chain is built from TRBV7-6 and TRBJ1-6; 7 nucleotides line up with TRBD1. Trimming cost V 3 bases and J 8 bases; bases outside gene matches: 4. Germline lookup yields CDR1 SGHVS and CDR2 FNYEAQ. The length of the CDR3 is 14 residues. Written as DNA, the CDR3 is TGTGCCAGCAGCTTGCAGGGGGAGGATTCACCCCTCCACTTT. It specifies CASSLQGEDSPLHF.

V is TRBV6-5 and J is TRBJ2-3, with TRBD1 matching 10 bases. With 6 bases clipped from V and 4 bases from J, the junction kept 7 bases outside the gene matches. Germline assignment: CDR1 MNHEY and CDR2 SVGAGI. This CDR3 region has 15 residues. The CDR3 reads CASRRQGAPADTQYF. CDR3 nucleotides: TGTGCCAGCAGAAGACAGGGGGCCCCCGCAGATACGCAGTATTTT.

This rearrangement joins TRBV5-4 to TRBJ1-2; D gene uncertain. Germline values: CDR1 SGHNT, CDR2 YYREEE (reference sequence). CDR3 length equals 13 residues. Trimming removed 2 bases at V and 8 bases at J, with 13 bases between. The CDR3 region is CASSFLAQQGYTF. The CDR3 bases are TGTGCCAGCAGCTTTCTAGCCCAGCAGGGCTACACCTTC. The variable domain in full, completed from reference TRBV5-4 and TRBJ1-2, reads ETGVTQSPTHLIKTRGQQVTLRCSSQSGHNTVSWYQQALGQGPQFIFQYYREEENGRGNFPPRFSGLQFPNYSSELNVNALELDDSALYLCASSFLAQQGYTFGSGTRLTVV.

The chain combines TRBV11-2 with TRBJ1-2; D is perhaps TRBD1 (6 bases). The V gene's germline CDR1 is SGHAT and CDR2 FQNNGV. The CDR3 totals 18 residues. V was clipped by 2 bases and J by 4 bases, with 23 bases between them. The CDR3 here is CASSLTALLRGTTYGYTF. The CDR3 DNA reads TGTGCCAGCAGCTTAACCGCACTACTCAGGGGTACAACCTATGGCTACACCTTC.

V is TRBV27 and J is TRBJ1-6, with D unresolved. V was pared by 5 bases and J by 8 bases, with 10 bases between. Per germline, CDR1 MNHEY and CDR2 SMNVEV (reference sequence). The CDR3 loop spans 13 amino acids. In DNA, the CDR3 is TGTGCCAGCAGTCCCCCTAGCCATTCACCCCTCCACTTT. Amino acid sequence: CASSPPSHSPLHF.

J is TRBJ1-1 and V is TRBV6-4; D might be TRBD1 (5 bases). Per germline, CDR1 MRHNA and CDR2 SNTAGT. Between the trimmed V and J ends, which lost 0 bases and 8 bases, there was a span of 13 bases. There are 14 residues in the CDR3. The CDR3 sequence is CASSDSARAQEAFF. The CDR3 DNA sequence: TGTGCCAGCAGTGACTCGGCCAGGGCACAGGAAGCTTTCTTT.

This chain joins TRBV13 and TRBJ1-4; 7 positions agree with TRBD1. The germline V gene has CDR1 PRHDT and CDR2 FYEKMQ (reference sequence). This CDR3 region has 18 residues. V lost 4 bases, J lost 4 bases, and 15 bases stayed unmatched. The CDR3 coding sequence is TGTGCCAGCAGCTCCCATCCAGCCGGACAGGATCTTAATGAAAAACTGTTTTTT. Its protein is CASSSHPAGQDLNEKLFF.

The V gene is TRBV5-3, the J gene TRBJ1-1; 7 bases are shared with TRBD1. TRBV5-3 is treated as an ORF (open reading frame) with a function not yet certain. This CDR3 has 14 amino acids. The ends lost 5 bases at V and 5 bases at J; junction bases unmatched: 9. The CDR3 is CARSFEQGRTEAFF. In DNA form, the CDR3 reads TGTGCCAGAAGTTTCGAACAGGGGAGGACTGAAGCTTTCTTT.

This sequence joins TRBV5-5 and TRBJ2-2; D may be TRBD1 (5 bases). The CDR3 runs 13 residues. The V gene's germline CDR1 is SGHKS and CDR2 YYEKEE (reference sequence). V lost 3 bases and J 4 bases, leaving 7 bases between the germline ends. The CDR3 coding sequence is TGTGCCAGCAGCTCAAGGGGCACCGGGGAGCTGTTTTTT. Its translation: CASSSRGTGELFF.

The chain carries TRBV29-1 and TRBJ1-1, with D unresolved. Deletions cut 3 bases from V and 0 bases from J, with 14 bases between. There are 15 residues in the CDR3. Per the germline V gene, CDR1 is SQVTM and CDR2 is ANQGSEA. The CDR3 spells CSVDLRYGLNTEAFF. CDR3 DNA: TGCAGCGTTGACTTGCGGTACGGGTTGAACACTGAAGCTTTCTTT.

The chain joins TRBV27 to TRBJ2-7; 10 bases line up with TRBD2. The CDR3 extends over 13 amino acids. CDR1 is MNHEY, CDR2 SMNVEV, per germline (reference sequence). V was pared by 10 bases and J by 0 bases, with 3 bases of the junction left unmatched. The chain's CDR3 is CANRTSGSYEQYF. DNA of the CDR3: TGTGCCAACCGGACTAGCGGCTCCTACGAGCAGTACTTC.

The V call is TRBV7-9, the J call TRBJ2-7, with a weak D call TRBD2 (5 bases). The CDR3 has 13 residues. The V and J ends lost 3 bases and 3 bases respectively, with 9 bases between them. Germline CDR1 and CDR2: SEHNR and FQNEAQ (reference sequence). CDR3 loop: CASSLFRDYEQYF. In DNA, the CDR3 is TGTGCCAGCAGCTTGTTCCGGGACTACGAGCAGTACTTC.

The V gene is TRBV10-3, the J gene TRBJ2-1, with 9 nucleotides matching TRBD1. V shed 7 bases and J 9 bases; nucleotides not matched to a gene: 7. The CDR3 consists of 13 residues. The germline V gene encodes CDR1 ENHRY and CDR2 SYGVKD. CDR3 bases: TGTGCCATCACCCGGGACAGGGAAGCTGAGCAGTTCTTC. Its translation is CAITRDREAEQFF.

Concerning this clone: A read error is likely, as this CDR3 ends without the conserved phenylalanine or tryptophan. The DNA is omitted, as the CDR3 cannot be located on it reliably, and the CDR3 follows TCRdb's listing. Here the CDR3 reads CASSPAAGAGREA. The V gene is TRBV18, the J gene TRBJ2-3; TRBD2 reflects the table's D call only, with no check against the DNA. The CDR3 region is 13 residues in length, termini included. Germline V gene lookup returns CDR1 KGHSH and CDR2 LQKENI.

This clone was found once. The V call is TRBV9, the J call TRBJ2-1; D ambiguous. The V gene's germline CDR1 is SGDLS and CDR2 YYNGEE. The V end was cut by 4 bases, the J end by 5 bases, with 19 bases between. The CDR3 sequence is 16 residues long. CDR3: CASSPPGQLDHNEQFF. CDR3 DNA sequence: TGTGCCAGCAGCCCCCCGGGTCAGCTAGATCACAATGAGCAGTTCTTC.

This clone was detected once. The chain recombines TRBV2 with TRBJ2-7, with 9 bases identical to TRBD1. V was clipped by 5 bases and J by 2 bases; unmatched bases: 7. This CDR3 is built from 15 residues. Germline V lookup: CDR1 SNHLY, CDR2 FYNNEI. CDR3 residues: CASSPGTGLTYEQYF. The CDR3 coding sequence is TGTGCCAGCAGTCCCGGGACAGGGCTAACCTACGAGCAGTACTTC.

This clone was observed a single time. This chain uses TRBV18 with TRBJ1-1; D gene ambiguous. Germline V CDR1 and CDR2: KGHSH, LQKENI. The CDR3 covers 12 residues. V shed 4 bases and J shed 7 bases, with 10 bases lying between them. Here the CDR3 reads CASSLPRGEAFF. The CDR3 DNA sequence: TGTGCCAGCTCACTGCCCCGGGGTGAAGCTTTCTTT.